The 3 T cell receptor beta chains given below trace back to one sample, sequenced in a study of shared clonotypes between healthy human individuals. Method: immunoSEQ multiplex PCR; TCRdb's copy keeps in-frame clones and lacks some. The table has under 650,000 clones, almost 97% seen once. Sequencing was done on a sample of naive CD4+ T cells sorted from blood. The subset is: CD45RA+ positively selected. The receptors here all came from a woman aged 25 to 45 in good health.

The genes are TRBV2 and TRBJ2-5; D is perhaps TRBD2 (6 bases). This CDR3 comprises 14 residues. The V end was cut by 6 bases, the J end by 5 bases, with 16 bases between. CDR1 SNHLY and CDR2 FYNNEI come from the germline V gene. In DNA, the CDR3 is TGTGCCAGCAGCGGAGTAGCGGCGAGGGAGACCCAGTACTTC. Protein sequence: CASSGVAARETQYF. Complete variable domain (other parts from reference TRBV2 and TRBJ2-5): EPEVTQTPSHQVTQMGQEVILRCVPISNHLYFYWYRQILGQKVEFLVSFYNNEISEKSEIFDDQFSVERPDGSNFTLKIRSTKLEDSAMYFCASSGVAARETQYFGPGTRLLVL.

This chain joins TRBV5-6 and TRBJ1-6; no reliable D call. Germline-derived CDR1 and CDR2 are SGHDT and YYEEEE. This CDR3 contains 14 residues. V was pared by 0 bases and J by 9 bases, with 10 bases between. The CDR3 loop reads CASSLGLTFSPLHF. The CDR3 coding sequence is TGTGCCAGCAGCTTGGGACTCACCTTTTCACCCCTCCACTTT.

The genes are TRBV29-1 and TRBJ2-7, with TRBD2 matching 10 bases. V dropped 5 bases and J dropped 3; count of bases not matched to a gene: 16. The germline CDR1 and CDR2 sequences are SQVTM and ANQGSEA. This CDR3 is built from 17 residues. The CDR3 DNA sequence: TGCAGCGTTCCCCCCGGACTAGCGGAAGACCCTTTCTACGAGCAGTACTTC. The encoded protein is CSVPPGLAEDPFYEQYF.